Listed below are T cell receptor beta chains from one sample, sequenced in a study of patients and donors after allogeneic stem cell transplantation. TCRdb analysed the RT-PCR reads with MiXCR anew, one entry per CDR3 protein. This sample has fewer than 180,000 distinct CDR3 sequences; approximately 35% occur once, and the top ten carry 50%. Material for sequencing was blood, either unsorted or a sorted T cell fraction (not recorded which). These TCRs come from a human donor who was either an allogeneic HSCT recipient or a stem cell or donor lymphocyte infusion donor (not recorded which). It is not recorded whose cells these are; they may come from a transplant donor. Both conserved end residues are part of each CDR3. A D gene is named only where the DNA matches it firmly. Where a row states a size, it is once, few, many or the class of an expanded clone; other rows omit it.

CDR3 DNA: TGCAGTGCTAGAGCCTGGGAAGTGGGCCCTTTGAACACTGAAGCTTTCTTT
CDR3 protein: CSARAWEVGPLNTEAFF
clone size: -
CDR3 length: 17
D gene: -
J gene: TRBJ1-1
V gene: TRBV20-1

CDR3 DNA: TGTGCCCTCAAGCCGGTCTCCTACGAGCAGTACTTC
CDR3 protein: CALKPVSYEQYF
clone size: -
CDR3 length: 12
D gene: -
J gene: TRBJ2-7
V gene: TRBV7-9

CDR3 DNA: TGTGCCAGCAGTCTCACAGGGTCTTACACCGGGGAGCTGTTTTTT
CDR3 protein: CASSLTGSYTGELFF
clone size: -
CDR3 length: 15
D gene: -
J gene: TRBJ2-2
V gene: TRBV9

CDR3 DNA: TGTGCCAGCAGCCGGATAGACAGGGAAAGAGGTTCACCCCTCCACTTT
CDR3 protein: CASSRIDRERGSPLHF
clone size: -
CDR3 length: 16
D gene: TRBD1
J gene: TRBJ1-6
V gene: TRBV9

CDR3 DNA: TGTGCCAGTGTGGACGCAAGCTCCGACAATGAGCAGTTCTTC
CDR3 protein: CASVDASSDNEQFF
clone size: -
CDR3 length: 14
D gene: -
J gene: TRBJ2-1
V gene: TRBV12-3/TRBV12-4

CDR3 DNA: TGTGCCAGCAGCCAGAGGACCCCGGGACAGTCACGGAATGAGCAGTTCTTC
CDR3 protein: CASSQRTPGQSRNEQFF
clone size: -
CDR3 length: 17
D gene: TRBD1
J gene: TRBJ2-1
V gene: TRBV7-9

CDR3 DNA: TGTGCCAGCAGCTTAGTAGCAGGGGTCAATTCACCCCTCCACTTT
CDR3 protein: CASSLVAGVNSPLHF
clone size: -
CDR3 length: 15
D gene: -
J gene: TRBJ1-6
V gene: TRBV11-2

CDR3 DNA: TGTGCCAGCAGCCACGGGGTGGCTGAAGCTTTCTTT
CDR3 protein: CASSHGVAEAFF
clone size: few
CDR3 length: 12
D gene: -
J gene: TRBJ1-1
V gene: TRBV3-1

CDR3 DNA: TGTGCCAGCAGGACAGGGCCCTACAATGAGCAGTTCTTC
CDR3 protein: CASRTGPYNEQFF
clone size: -
CDR3 length: 13
D gene: TRBD1
J gene: TRBJ2-1
V gene: TRBV27

CDR3 DNA: TGTGCCAGCAGTTTAGGGGAATGGTCTGGCTACACCTTC
CDR3 protein: CASSLGEWSGYTF
clone size: few
CDR3 length: 13
D gene: -
J gene: TRBJ1-2
V gene: TRBV28

CDR3 DNA: TGTGCCAGCAGTTTACCCTCAGTTGTTAGCCGCCTGCCTGGAAACACCATATATTTT
CDR3 protein: CASSLPSVVSRLPGNTIYF
clone size: few
CDR3 length: 19
D gene: -
J gene: TRBJ1-3
V gene: TRBV28

CDR3 DNA: TGCGCCAGCAGCCAAGTACAGGGGGGGGATGAAGCTTTCTTT
CDR3 protein: CASSQVQGGDEAFF
clone size: few
CDR3 length: 14
D gene: TRBD1
J gene: TRBJ1-1
V gene: TRBV4-3

CDR3 DNA: TGTGCCAGCAGTTCGGGGCGGGGGGCTCCTAGCACAGATACGCAGTATTTT
CDR3 protein: CASSSGRGAPSTDTQYF
clone size: few
CDR3 length: 17
D gene: TRBD2
J gene: TRBJ2-3
V gene: TRBV25-1

CDR3 DNA: TGTGCCAGCAGTTTAGGTCTCGGGACCTACGAGCAGTACTTC
CDR3 protein: CASSLGLGTYEQYF
clone size: few
CDR3 length: 14
D gene: -
J gene: TRBJ2-7
V gene: TRBV12-3/TRBV12-4

CDR3 DNA: TGTGCCAGCAGCTGGACTGTTAACTATGGCTACACCTTC
CDR3 protein: CASSWTVNYGYTF
clone size: few
CDR3 length: 13
D gene: -
J gene: TRBJ1-2
V gene: TRBV7-2

CDR3 DNA: TGTGCCAGCAGCCAAGAGGAGGAGAGGCTAGGAGAGACCCAGTACTTC
CDR3 protein: CASSQEEERLGETQYF
clone size: -
CDR3 length: 16
D gene: -
J gene: TRBJ2-5
V gene: TRBV4-2

CDR3 DNA: TGTGTCAGCAGCCCCTTTTTTTGGCCCTCTGGAAACACCATATATTTT
CDR3 protein: CVSSPFFWPSGNTIYF
clone size: once
CDR3 length: 16
D gene: -
J gene: TRBJ1-3
V gene: TRBV12-3/TRBV12-4

CDR3 DNA: TGTGCCAGCAGTTTTCGCGGACAGGGGGGATCCATTACTGAAGCTTTCTTT
CDR3 protein: CASSFRGQGGSITEAFF
clone size: once
CDR3 length: 17
D gene: TRBD1
J gene: TRBJ1-1
V gene: TRBV12-3/TRBV12-4

CDR3 DNA: TGTGCCACCAGTGAATCCGGACACCTTCAAGACTATGGCTACACCTTC
CDR3 protein: CATSESGHLQDYGYTF
clone size: -
CDR3 length: 16
D gene: -
J gene: TRBJ1-2
V gene: TRBV24-1

CDR3 DNA: TGTGCCAGCACCGTTTCCAAGGAGACCCAGTACTTC
CDR3 protein: CASTVSKETQYF
clone size: -
CDR3 length: 12
D gene: -
J gene: TRBJ2-5
V gene: TRBV13

CDR3 DNA: TGCAGCGTTGCGTGGGATACGCAGTATTTT
CDR3 protein: CSVAWDTQYF
clone size: -
CDR3 length: 10
D gene: -
J gene: TRBJ2-3
V gene: TRBV29-1

CDR3 DNA: TGTGCCGGCAGCCCCCACGGGGGCCAATACACAGATACGCAGTATTTT
CDR3 protein: CAGSPHGGQYTDTQYF
clone size: -
CDR3 length: 16
D gene: -
J gene: TRBJ2-3
V gene: TRBV12-3/TRBV12-4

CDR3 DNA: TGTGCCAGCAGACTCGACAGGGGCCCGAACAATGAGCAGTTCTTC
CDR3 protein: CASRLDRGPNNEQFF
clone size: -
CDR3 length: 15
D gene: TRBD1
J gene: TRBJ2-1
V gene: TRBV6-5

CDR3 DNA: TGTGCCAGCAGTTACTCGGGGGGCAATCAGCCCCAGCATTTT
CDR3 protein: CASSYSGGNQPQHF
clone size: few
CDR3 length: 14
D gene: -
J gene: TRBJ1-5
V gene: TRBV6-6

CDR3 DNA: TGTGCCAGCAGCTCGCAGGGGAGCTGGGCGAGCTCCTATAATTCACCCCTCCACTTT
CDR3 protein: CASSSQGSWASSYNSPLHF
clone size: -
CDR3 length: 19
D gene: -
J gene: TRBJ1-6
V gene: TRBV7-9

CDR3 DNA: TGCGCCAGCAAAAGGGAAACTGAAGCTTTCTTT
CDR3 protein: CASKRETEAFF
clone size: -
CDR3 length: 11
D gene: -
J gene: TRBJ1-1
V gene: TRBV5-1

CDR3 DNA: TGCAGTGCTAGAGATGCGGGGGGGTTAGAGACCCAGTACTTC
CDR3 protein: CSARDAGGLETQYF
clone size: -
CDR3 length: 14
D gene: TRBD2
J gene: TRBJ2-5
V gene: TRBV20-1

CDR3 DNA: TGTGCCAGCAGTTTAGGGTCTGCTGGTGGCTACACCTTC
CDR3 protein: CASSLGSAGGYTF
clone size: few
CDR3 length: 13
D gene: -
J gene: TRBJ1-2
V gene: TRBV12-3/TRBV12-4

CDR3 DNA: TGTGCCAGCAGCTTAGGGAGGGCCGAGCAGTACTTC
CDR3 protein: CASSLGRAEQYF
clone size: -
CDR3 length: 12
D gene: -
J gene: TRBJ2-7
V gene: TRBV13

CDR3 DNA: TGCAGCGTTCGTGACAGGAACACCGGGGAGCTGTTTTTT
CDR3 protein: CSVRDRNTGELFF
clone size: -
CDR3 length: 13
D gene: -
J gene: TRBJ2-2
V gene: TRBV29-1

CDR3 DNA: TGTGCCAGCAGCGTAGAAGGGGTTGGCACAGATACGCAGTATTTT
CDR3 protein: CASSVEGVGTDTQYF
clone size: -
CDR3 length: 15
D gene: -
J gene: TRBJ2-3
V gene: TRBV9

CDR3 DNA: TGTGCCAGCAGTTCACCCTTCGAGGGTTATGACACTGAAGCTTTCTTT
CDR3 protein: CASSSPFEGYDTEAFF
clone size: -
CDR3 length: 16
D gene: -
J gene: TRBJ1-1
V gene: TRBV6-5